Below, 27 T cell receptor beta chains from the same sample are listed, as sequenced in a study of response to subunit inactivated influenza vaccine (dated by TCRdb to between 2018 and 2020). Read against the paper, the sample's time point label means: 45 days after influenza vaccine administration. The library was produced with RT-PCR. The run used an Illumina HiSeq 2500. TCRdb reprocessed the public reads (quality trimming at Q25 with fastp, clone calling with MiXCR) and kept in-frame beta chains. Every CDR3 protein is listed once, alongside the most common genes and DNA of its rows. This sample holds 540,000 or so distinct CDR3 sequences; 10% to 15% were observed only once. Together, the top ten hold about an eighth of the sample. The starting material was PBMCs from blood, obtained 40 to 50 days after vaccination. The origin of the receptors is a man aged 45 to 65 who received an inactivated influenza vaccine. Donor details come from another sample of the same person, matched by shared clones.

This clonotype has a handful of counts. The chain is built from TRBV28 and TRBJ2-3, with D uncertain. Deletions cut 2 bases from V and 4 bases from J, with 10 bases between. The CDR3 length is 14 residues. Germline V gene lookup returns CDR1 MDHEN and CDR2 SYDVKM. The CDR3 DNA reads TGTGCCAGCAGTTTACCGGTACTGGCAGATACGCAGTATTTT. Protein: CASSLPVLADTQYF.

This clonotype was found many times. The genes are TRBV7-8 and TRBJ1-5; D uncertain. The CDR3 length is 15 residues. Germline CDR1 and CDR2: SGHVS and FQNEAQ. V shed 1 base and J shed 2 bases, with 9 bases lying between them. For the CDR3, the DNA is TGTGCCAGCAGCTTAGGTTGGGGAGGCAATCAGCCCCAGCATTTT. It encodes CASSLGWGGNQPQHF.

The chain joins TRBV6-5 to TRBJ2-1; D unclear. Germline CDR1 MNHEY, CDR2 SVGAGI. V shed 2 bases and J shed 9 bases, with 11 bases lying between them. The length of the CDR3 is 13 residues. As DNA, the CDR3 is TGTGCCAGCAGTTACGGCAGAGCGACTGAGCAGTTCTTC. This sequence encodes CASSYGRATEQFF.

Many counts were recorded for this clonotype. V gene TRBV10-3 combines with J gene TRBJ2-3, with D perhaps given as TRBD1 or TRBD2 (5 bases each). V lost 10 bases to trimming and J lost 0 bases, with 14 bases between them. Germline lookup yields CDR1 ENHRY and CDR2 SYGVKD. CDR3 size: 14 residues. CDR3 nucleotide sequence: TGTGCCACACGGGACCGCTCTAGCACAGATACGCAGTATTTT. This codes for CATRDRSSTDTQYF.

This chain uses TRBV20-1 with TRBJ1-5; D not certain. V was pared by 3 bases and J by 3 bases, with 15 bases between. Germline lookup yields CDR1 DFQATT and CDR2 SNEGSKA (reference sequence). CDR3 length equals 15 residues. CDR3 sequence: CSASRPSQDNQPQHF. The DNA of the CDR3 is TGCAGTGCTAGCCGACCCTCTCAAGACAATCAGCCCCAGCATTTT.

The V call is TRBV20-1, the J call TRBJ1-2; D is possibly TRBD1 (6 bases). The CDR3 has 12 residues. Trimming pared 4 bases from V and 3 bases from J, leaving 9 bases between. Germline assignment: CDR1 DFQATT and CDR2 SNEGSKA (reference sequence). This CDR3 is CSANRADYGYTF. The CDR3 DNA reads TGCAGTGCTAACAGGGCCGACTATGGCTACACCTTC.

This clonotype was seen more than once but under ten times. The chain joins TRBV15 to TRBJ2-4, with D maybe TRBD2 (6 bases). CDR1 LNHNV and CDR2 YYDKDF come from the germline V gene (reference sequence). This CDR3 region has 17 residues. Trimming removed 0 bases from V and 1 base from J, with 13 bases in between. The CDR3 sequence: CATSRDWVGRAKNIQYF. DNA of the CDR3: TGTGCCACCAGCAGAGATTGGGTAGGGAGGGCCAAAAACATTCAGTACTTC.

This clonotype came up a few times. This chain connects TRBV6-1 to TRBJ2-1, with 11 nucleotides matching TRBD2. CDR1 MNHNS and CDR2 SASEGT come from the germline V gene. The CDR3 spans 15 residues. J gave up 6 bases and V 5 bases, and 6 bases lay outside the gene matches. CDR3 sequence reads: CASSRRSGGANEQFF. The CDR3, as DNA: TGTGCCAGCAGTCGTCGTAGCGGGGGGGCCAATGAGCAGTTCTTC.

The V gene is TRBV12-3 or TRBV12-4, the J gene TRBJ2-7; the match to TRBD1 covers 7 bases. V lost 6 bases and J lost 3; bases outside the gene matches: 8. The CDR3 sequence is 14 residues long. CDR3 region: CASSLPGQIYEQYF. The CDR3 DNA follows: TGTGCCAGCAGCCTGCCGGGACAGATCTACGAGCAGTACTTC.

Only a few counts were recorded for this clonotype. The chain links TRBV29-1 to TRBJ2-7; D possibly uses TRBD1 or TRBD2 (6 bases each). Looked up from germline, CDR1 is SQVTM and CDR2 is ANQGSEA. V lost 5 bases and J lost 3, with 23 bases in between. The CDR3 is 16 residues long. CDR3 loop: CSVHDTKGGFGYEQYF. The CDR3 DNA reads TGCAGCGTTCACGATACAAAGGGGGGATTCGGCTACGAGCAGTACTTC.

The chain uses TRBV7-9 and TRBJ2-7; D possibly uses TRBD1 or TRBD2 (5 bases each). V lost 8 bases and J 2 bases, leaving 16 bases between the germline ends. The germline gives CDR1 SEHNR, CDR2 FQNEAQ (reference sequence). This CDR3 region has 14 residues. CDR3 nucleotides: TGTGCCAGCTCAGGGAGAGGATTTACCTACGAGCAGTACTTC. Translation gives CASSGRGFTYEQYF. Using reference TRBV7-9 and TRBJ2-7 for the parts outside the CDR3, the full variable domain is DTGVSQNPRHKITKRGQNVTFRCDPISEHNRLYWYRQTLGQGPEFLTYFQNEAQLEKSRLLSDRFSAERPKGSFSTLEIQRTEQGDSAMYLCASSGRGFTYEQYFGPGTRLTVT.

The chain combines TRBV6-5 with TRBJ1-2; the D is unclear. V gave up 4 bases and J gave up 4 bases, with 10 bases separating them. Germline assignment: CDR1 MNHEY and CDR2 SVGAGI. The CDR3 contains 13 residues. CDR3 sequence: CASSWAAGYGYTF. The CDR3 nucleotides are TGTGCCAGCAGTTGGGCGGCGGGCTATGGCTACACCTTC.

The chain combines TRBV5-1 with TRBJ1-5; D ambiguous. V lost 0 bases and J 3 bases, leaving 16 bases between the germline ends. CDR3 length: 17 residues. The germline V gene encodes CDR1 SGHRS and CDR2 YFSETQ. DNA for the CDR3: TGCGCCAGCAGCTTGGCGCCCCTCACAGAATTCAATCAGCCCCAGCATTTT. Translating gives CASSLAPLTEFNQPQHF. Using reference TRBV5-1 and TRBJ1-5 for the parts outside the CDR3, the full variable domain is KAGVTQTPRYLIKTRGQQVTLSCSPISGHRSVSWYQQTPGQGLQFLFEYFSETQRNKGNFPGRFSGRQFSNSRSEMNVSTLELGDSALYLCASSLAPLTEFNQPQHFGDGTRLSIL.

Here the CDR3 DNA reads TGTGCCAGCAGCCCCTGGGCGTCTGGGGGCTACGAGCAGTACTTC. Its translation is CASSPWASGGYEQYF. This chain uses TRBV7-2 with TRBJ2-7; D is perhaps TRBD1 or TRBD2 (5 bases each). This CDR3 spans 15 amino acids. The germline V gene has CDR1 SGHTA and CDR2 FQGNSA. Trimming took off 5 bases at V and 3 bases at J, with 17 bases between the two ends.

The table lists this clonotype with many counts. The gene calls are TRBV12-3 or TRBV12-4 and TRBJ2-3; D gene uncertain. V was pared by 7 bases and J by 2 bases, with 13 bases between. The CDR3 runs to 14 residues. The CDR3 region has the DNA TGTGCCAGCACTCAGACGGCCTTCACAGATACGCAGTATTTT. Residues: CASTQTAFTDTQYF.

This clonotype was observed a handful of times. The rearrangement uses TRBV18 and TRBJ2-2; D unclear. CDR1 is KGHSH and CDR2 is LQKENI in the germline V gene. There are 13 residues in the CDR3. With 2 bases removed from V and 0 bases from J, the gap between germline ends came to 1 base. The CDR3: CASSPSNTGELFF. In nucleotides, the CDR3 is TGTGCCAGCTCACCATCGAACACCGGGGAGCTGTTTTTT.

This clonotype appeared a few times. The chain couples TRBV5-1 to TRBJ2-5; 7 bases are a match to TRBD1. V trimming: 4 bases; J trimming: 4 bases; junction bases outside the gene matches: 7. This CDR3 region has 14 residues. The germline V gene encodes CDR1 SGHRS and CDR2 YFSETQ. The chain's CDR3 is CASSVSTGSETQYF. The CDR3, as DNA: TGCGCCAGCAGCGTCTCGACAGGGTCAGAGACCCAGTACTTC.

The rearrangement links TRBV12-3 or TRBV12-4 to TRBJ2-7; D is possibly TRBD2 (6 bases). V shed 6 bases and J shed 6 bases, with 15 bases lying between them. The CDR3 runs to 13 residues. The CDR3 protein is CASSHGGIVEQYF. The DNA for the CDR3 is TGTGCCAGCAGCCACGGCGGGATAGTCGAGCAGTACTTC.

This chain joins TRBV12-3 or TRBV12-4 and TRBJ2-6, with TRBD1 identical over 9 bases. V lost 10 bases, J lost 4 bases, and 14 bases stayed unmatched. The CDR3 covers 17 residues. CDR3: CAISSGQGLSGANVLTF. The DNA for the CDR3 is TGTGCCATCAGCTCGGGACAGGGACTTTCCGGGGCCAACGTCCTGACTTTC.

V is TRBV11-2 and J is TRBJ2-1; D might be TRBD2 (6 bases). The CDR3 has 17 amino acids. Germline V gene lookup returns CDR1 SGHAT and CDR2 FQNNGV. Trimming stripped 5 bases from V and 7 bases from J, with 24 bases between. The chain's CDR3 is CASSPLPSSGRGNEQFF. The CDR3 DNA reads TGTGCCAGCAGCCCCCTCCCTAGTAGCGGCCGGGGGAATGAGCAGTTCTTC. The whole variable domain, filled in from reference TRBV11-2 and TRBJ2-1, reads EAGVAQSPRYKIIEKRQSVAFWCNPISGHATLYWYQQILGQGPKLLIQFQNNGVVDDSQLPKDRFSAERLKGVDSTLKIQPAKLEDSAVYLCASSPLPSSGRGNEQFFGPGTRLTVL.

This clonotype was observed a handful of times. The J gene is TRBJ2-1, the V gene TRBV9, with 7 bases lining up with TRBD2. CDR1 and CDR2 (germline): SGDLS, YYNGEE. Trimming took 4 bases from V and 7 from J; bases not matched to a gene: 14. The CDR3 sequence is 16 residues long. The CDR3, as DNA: TGTGCCAGCAGCCGACTAGGGACTACTTCCGTTAATGAGCAGTTCTTC. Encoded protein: CASSRLGTTSVNEQFF.

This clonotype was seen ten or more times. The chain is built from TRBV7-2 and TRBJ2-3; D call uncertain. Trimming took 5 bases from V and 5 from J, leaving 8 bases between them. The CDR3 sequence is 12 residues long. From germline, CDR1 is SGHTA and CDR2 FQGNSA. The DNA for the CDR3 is TGTGCCAGCAGCGTCCCGGGAGATACGCAGTATTTT. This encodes CASSVPGDTQYF.

CDR3: CASSSGQFDTQYF. CDR3 nucleotide sequence: TGTGCCAGCAGCTCAGGACAGTTCGATACGCAGTATTTT. The J gene is TRBJ2-3, the V gene TRBV7-9; D is possibly TRBD1 (6 bases). Germline V CDR1 and CDR2: SEHNR, FQNEAQ (reference sequence). The V and J ends lost 4 bases and 6 bases respectively, with 11 bases between them. This CDR3 comprises 13 residues.

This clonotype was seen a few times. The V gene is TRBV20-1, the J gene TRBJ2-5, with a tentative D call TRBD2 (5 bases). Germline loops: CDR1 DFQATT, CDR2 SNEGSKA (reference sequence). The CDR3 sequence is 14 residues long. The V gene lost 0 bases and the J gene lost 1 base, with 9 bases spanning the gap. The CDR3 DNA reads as TGCAGTGCTAGAGATGGACTGGCCCAAGAGACCCAGTACTTC. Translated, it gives CSARDGLAQETQYF.

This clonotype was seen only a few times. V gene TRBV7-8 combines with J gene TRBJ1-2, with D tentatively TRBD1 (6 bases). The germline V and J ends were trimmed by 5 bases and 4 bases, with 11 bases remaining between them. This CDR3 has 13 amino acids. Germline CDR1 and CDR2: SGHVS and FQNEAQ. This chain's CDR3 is CASSIQGRYGYTF. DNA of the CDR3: TGTGCCAGCAGCATACAGGGTCGCTATGGCTACACCTTC.

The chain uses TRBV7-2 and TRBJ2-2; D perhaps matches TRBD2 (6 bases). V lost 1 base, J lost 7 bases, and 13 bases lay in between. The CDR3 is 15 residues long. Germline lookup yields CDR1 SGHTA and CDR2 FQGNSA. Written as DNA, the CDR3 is TGTGCCAGCAGCTTAGATACATTGGGAGGCGGGGAGCTGTTTTTT. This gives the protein CASSLDTLGGGELFF.

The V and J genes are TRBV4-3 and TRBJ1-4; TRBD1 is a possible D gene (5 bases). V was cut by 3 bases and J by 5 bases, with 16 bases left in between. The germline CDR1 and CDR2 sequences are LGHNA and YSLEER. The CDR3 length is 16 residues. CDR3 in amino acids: CASSQGGGVGNEKLFF. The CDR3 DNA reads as TGCGCCAGCAGCCAGGGGGGGGGAGTGGGGAATGAAAAACTGTTTTTT.